This TCR beta chain stems from a study of cytomegalovirus exposure and HLA in healthy donors. The PCR used 60 Vbeta and 13 Jbeta primers. Clones were sequenced by immunoSEQ multiplex PCR, and TCRdb holds only the in-frame ones, with some missing. The sample includes roughly 97,000 clones, over 65% seen only once; the top ten take approximately 2%. The receptor's source is a woman aged 40 to 50 in good health and CMV-seronegative. Source material: PBMCs.

This chain's CDR3 is CASSSRGAGVGDTQYF. The CDR3 DNA reads as TGTGCCAGCAGTTCCCGGGGAGCGGGAGTGGGGGATACGCAGTATTTT. The chain combines TRBV27 with TRBJ2-3; 8 nucleotides agree with TRBD2. CDR3 length: 16 residues. The germline V gene encodes CDR1 MNHEY and CDR2 SMNVEV (reference sequence). V lost 4 bases and J lost 6; bases outside the gene matches: 12.